This TCR beta chain was obtained from a study of CD8 T cells in ankylosing spondylitis. Via MiXCR, TCRdb re-called the 5' RACE reads, giving one row per CDR3 protein. The table records about 750,000 distinct CDR3 sequences, under 20% of them present only once. The sample holds a few counts of this clonotype. Its antigen is unidentified. Findings of the study overall: In ankylosing spondylitis blood, a motif of seven or eight highly homologous TCR beta variants appeared characteristic.

Sequencing used blood, either unsorted or a sorted T cell fraction (not recorded which). The TCR originated in a male donor with ankylosing spondylitis.

CDR3 coding DNA: TGTGCCAGCAGTTTAGCCTCGCCTGGGGGTCGCACTGAAGCTTTCTTT. Translation: CASSLASPGGRTEAFF. The J gene is TRBJ1-1, the V gene TRBV12-3 or TRBV12-4, with TRBD1 as a possible D gene (5 bases). Trimming removed 0 bases at V and 4 bases at J, with 15 bases between. The CDR3 consists of 16 residues.